The 5 T cell receptor beta chains below come from one sample, sequenced in a study of post-analysis software for immune sequencing data. These receptors' antigens are unknown. The study's findings and limits: Roughly five TRBV segments, including TRBV5-6, TRBV5-1 and TRBV20-1, were more frequent in patients than controls.

The library was made from cDNA and included unique molecular identifiers. Using its own MiXCR run on the PCR reads, TCRdb lists one record per CDR3 protein. The repertoire holds about 820,000 distinct CDR3 sequences, with around 53% as singletons. Sequenced: blood. The source of these receptors is a girl between 5 and 17 years old with multiple sclerosis.

This clonotype was seen only a few times. The chain joins TRBV20-1 to TRBJ2-7, with D perhaps TRBD2 (5 bases). Germline-derived CDR1 and CDR2 are DFQATT and SNEGSKA (reference sequence). This CDR3 has 13 residues. V lost 5 bases to trimming and J lost 7 bases, with 18 bases between them. This CDR3 is CSAPSDWAREQYF. Here the CDR3 DNA reads TGCAGTGCTCCTTCGGACTGGGCAAGGGAGCAGTACTTC.

The CDR3 loop is CASSTGRQSTNGYTF. The CDR3 region has the DNA TGCGCCAGCAGCACGGGGCGACAGTCCACAAATGGCTACACCTTC. This chain links TRBV5-1 with TRBJ1-2; weak D call: TRBD1 (5 bases). CDR1 SGHRS and CDR2 YFSETQ come from the germline V gene. V was trimmed by 4 bases and J by 6 bases, leaving 19 bases between them. The CDR3 length is 15 residues.

This clonotype was observed a handful of times. The chain joins TRBV10-3 to TRBJ2-7, with 8 nucleotides matching TRBD1. This CDR3 is built from 14 residues. Losses at the gene ends were 5 bases for V and 2 bases for J; bases not matched to a gene: 5. From germline, CDR1 is ENHRY and CDR2 SYGVKD. The CDR3 protein is CAISRDRSTYEQYF. CDR3 nucleotide sequence: TGTGCCATCAGTCGGGACAGGTCTACCTACGAGCAGTACTTC.

The rearrangement links TRBV2 to TRBJ2-5, with 9 bases fitting TRBD2. Judging by the DNA end, TRBJ2-7 fits better; the J call may be wrong. CDR3 size: 13 residues. Germline V gives CDR1 SNHLY, CDR2 FYNNEI. The CDR3 spells CASLGLARDEQYF. In DNA form, the CDR3 reads TGTGCCAGCCTGGGACTAGCCAGAGACGAGCAGTACTTC.

This clonotype came up a few times. CDR3 residues: CSVSAGQTDTQYF. The CDR3 nucleotides read TGCAGCGTGAGCGCGGGTCAGACAGATACGCAGTATTTT. The chain recombines TRBV29-1 with TRBJ2-3, with D perhaps matching TRBD2 (5 bases). Trimming took off 6 bases at V and 3 bases at J, with 13 bases between the two ends. Germline CDR1 reads SQVTM; CDR2 reads ANQGSEA. CDR3 length: 13 amino acids.